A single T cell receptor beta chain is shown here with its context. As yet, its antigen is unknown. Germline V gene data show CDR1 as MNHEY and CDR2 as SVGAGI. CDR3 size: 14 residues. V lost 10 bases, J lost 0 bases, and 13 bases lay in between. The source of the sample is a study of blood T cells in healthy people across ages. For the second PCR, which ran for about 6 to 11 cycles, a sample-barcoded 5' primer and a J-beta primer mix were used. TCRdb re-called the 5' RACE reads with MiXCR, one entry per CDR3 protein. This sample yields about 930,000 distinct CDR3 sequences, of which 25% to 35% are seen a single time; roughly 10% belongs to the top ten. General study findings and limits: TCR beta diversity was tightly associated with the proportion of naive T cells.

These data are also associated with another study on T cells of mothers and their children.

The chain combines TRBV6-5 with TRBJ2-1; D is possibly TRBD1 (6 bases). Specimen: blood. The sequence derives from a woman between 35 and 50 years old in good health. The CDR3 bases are TGTGCCAACAGGGTGGCAGTCTCCTACAATGAGCAGTTCTTC. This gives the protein CANRVAVSYNEQFF.